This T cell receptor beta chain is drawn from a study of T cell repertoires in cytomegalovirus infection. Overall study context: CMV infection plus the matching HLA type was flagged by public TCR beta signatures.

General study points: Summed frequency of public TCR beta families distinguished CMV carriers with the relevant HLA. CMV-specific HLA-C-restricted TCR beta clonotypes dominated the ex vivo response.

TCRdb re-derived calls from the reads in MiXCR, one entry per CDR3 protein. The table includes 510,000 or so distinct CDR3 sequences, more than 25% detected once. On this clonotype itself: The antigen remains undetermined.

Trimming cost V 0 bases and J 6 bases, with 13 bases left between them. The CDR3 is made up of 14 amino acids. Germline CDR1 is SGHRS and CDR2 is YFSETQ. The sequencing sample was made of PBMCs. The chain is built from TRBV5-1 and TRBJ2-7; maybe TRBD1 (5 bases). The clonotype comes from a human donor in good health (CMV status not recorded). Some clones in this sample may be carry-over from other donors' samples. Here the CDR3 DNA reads TGCGCCAGCAGCTTGGAGGGGCATATACTCGAGCAGTACTTC. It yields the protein CASSLEGHILEQYF.